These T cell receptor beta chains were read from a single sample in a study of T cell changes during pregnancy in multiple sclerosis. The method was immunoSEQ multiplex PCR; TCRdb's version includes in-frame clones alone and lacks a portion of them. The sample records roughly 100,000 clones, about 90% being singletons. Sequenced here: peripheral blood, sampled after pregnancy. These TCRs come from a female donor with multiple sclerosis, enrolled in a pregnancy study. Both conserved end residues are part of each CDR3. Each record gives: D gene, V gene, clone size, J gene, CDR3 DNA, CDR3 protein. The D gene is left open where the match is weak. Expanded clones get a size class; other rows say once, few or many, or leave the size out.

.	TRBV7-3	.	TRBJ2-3	TGTGCCAGCAGCTTAGGACTCAGCACAGATACGCAGTATTTT	CASSLGLSTDTQYF
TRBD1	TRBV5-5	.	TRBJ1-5	TGTGCCAGCAGCTTGGATGGACAGGGATTTCAGCCCCAGCATTTT	CASSLDGQGFQPQHF
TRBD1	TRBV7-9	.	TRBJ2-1	TGTGCCAGCAGCTTACATGGGGACAGCTCCTACAATGAGCAGTTCTTC	CASSLHGDSSYNEQFF
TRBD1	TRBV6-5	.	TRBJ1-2	TGTGCCAGCAGGAGGACAGGGGACGGCTACACCTTC	CASRRTGDGYTF
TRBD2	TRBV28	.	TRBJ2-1	TGTGCCAGCAGTTCCTTAAGACTAGCGGGAAACTATGAGCAGTTCTTC	CASSSLRLAGNYEQFF
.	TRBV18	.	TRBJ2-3	TGTGCCAGCTCACCAATAGGACAGAATACAGATACGCAGTATTTT	CASSPIGQNTDTQYF
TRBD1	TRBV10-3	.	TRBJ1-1	TGTGCCAGCAGGGGGTCAGGGCCCAAGCCTGAAGCTTTCTTT	CASRGSGPKPEAFF
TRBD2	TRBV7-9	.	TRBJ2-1	TGTGCCAGCAGCTTAGCAGCGGGGGCAGGCAATGAGCAGTTCTTC	CASSLAAGAGNEQFF
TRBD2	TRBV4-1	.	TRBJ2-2	TGCGCCAGCAGCAAAGAGCGACTAGCGGGAACGTCTAACACCGGGGAGCTGTTTTTT	CASSKERLAGTSNTGELFF
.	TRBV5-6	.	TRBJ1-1	TGTGCCAGCAGCGTTTGGGGCCTCGTGGCAGCCGAAGCTTTCTTT	CASSVWGLVAAEAFF
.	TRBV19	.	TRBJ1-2	TGTGCCAGTGAGACCGGGTATGGCTACACCTTC	CASETGYGYTF
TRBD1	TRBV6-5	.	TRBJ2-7	TGTGCCAGCAACGTCAGGGGGAGAACCTACGAGCAGTACTTC	CASNVRGRTYEQYF
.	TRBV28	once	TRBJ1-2	TGTGCCAGCACCTCCCAGGCAGCCTATGGCTACACCTTC	CASTSQAAYGYTF
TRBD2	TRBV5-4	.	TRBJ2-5	TGTGCCAGCAGCGGGGGACTAGCGGGTCTGATCTTGGAGACCCAGTACTTC	CASSGGLAGLILETQYF
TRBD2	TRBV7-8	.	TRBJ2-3	TGTGCCAGCAGCGCTAGCGGGGGACTCACAGATACGCAGTATTTT	CASSASGGLTDTQYF
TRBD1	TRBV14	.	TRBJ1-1	TGTGCCAGCAGCCAAGAGACAGGGTCCAACCATTACACTGAAGCTTTCTTT	CASSQETGSNHYTEAFF
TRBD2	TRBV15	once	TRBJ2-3	TGTGCCACCAGCACCCAAGCGGGAGGAACAGATACGCAGTATTTT	CATSTQAGGTDTQYF
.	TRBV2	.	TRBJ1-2	TGTGCCAGTTATCCCCCTCAGGGGAAACATGGCTACACCTTC	CASYPPQGKHGYTF
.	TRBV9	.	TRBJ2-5	TGTGCCAGCAGCGGGGCGGGTGCCCAAGAGACCCAGTACTTC	CASSGAGAQETQYF
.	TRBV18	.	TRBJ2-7	TGTGCCAGCTCACCGAGACTTGACGAGCAGTACTTC	CASSPRLDEQYF
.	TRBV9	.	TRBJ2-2	TGTGCCAGCAGCGTAGCTCAGGGGGAGCTGTTTTTT	CASSVAQGELFF
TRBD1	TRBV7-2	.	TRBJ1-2	TGTGCCAGCAGCTTAGACCTCCGGACAGGGGGCCTCAACTATGGCTACACCTTC	CASSLDLRTGGLNYGYTF
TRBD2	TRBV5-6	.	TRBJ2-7	TGTGCCAGCAGCTTGCTAGCGGGGGGCCAGTACGAGCAGTACTTC	CASSLLAGGQYEQYF
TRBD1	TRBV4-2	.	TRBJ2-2	TGTGCCAGCAGCCAAGATTTCACAGGGGGCAACACCGGGGAGCTGTTTTTT	CASSQDFTGGNTGELFF
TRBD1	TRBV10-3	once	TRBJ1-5	TGTGCCATCAGTGAGCGGGAGACAGGGGGCAATCAGCCCCAGCATTTT	CAISERETGGNQPQHF
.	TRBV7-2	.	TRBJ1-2	TGTGCCAGCAGCTTGCCAGGGGCGATATATGGCTACACCTTC	CASSLPGAIYGYTF
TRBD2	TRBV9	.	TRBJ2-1	TGTGCCAGCAGCGTAGCTCCGGGACTATTGGTGGAGAACAATGAGCAGTTCTTC	CASSVAPGLLVENNEQFF
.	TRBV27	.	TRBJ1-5	TGTGCCAGCAGTTTATCGGCCAACCCAGGTCAGCCCCAGCATTTT	CASSLSANPGQPQHF
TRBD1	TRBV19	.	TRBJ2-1	TGTGCCAGTACCGAACCCGGGACAGGGCACAATGAGCAGTTCTTC	CASTEPGTGHNEQFF
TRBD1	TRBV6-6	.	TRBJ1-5	TGTGCCAGCAGCCGGACAGGGGGCGATCAGCCCCAGCATTTT	CASSRTGGDQPQHF
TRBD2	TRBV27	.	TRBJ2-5	TGTGCCAGCAGCAAGAGCGGGAACGGTCAAGAGACCCAGTACTTC	CASSKSGNGQETQYF
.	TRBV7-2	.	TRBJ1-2	TGTGCCAGCAGCTTACGGGGAAGGAGGGAAGATGGCTACACCTTC	CASSLRGRREDGYTF
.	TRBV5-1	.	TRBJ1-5	TGCGCCAGCAGCCCGTTTGGGGGGACTCAGCCCCAGCATTTT	CASSPFGGTQPQHF
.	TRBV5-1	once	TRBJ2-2	TGCGCCAGCAGCACAGGCCTGAACACCGGGGAGCTGTTTTTT	CASSTGLNTGELFF
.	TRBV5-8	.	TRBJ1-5	TGTGCCAGCAGCTTGGGTGGACAGAACAATCAGCCCCAGCATTTT	CASSLGGQNNQPQHF
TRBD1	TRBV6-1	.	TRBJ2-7	TGTGCCAGCAGTGAAGCTTTCGGGACAGGGGTTCCCTACGAGCAGTACTTC	CASSEAFGTGVPYEQYF
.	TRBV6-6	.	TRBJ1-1	TGTGCCAGCACCAAAGGACAGACCGTTATGAACACTGAAGCTTTCTTT	CASTKGQTVMNTEAFF
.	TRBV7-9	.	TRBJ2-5	TGTGCCAGCACAGCACAGGTCCTGGCAGAGACCCAGTACTTC	CASTAQVLAETQYF
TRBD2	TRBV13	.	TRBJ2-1	TGTGCCAGCAGCTCCTATACTAGGACTAGCGGGAGGGGGGTCTACAATGAGCAGTTCTTC	CASSSYTRTSGRGVYNEQFF
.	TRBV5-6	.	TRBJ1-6	TGTGCCAGCAGCTTGAGACCTACTAGCTCCTATAATTCACCCCTCCACTTT	CASSLRPTSSYNSPLHF
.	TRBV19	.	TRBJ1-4	TGTGCCAGTAGTATAGGCCTGAGGAGGGGAAGCGAAAAACTGTTTTTT	CASSIGLRRGSEKLFF
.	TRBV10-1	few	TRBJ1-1	TGCGCCAGCAGTGAGTTTGCAGACGGGGCTGAAGCTTTCTTT	CASSEFADGAEAFF
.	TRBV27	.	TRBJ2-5	TGTGCCAGCATCCTGACCGGGACTGGGGGGACCCAGTACTTC	CASILTGTGGTQYF
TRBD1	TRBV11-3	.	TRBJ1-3	TGTGCCAGCAGCCCCGGACAGGGGCCTGGAAACACCATATATTTT	CASSPGQGPGNTIYF
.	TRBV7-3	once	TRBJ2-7	TGTGCCAGCAGCTTTGGCGGGGGCGACTCCTACGAGCAGTACTTC	CASSFGGGDSYEQYF
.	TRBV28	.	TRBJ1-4	TGTGCCAGCAGTTACCTCCTCGGAGGCCTGTTTTTT	CASSYLLGGLFF
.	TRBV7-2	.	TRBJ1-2	TGTGCCAGCAGCCCCAGGGCTAATTTCTATGGCTACACCTTC	CASSPRANFYGYTF
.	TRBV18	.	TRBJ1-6	TGTGCCAGCTCATCGACCTCTGGGACACGTAATTCACCCCTCCACTTT	CASSSTSGTRNSPLHF
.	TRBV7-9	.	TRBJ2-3	TGTGCCAGCAGCTTAGGAGGCAATGTCATTACGCAGTATTTT	CASSLGGNVITQYF
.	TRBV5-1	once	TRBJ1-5	TGCGCCAGCAGCTTGGGGGGGCCTAATCAGCCCCAGCATTTT	CASSLGGPNQPQHF
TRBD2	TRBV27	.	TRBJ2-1	TGTGCCAGCAGCGTTAGCGGGTCCTACAATGAGCAGTTCTTC	CASSVSGSYNEQFF
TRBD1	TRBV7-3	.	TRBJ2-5	TGTGCCAGCAGCTTAGGACAGGGTGTAGGGACCCAGTACTTC	CASSLGQGVGTQYF
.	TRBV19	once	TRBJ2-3	TGTGCCAGTAGTTCAGGGTTTTCTAGCACAGATACGCAGTATTTT	CASSSGFSSTDTQYF
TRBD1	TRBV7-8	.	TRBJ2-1	TGTGCCAGCAGCTTGATGCGACAGGGGGCGGGTAATGAGCAGTTCTTC	CASSLMRQGAGNEQFF
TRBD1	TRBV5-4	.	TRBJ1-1	TGTGCCAGCAGCTTGGGGACAGGGACCACTGAAGCTTTCTTT	CASSLGTGTTEAFF
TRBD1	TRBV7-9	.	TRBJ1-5	TGTGCCAGCAGCTTGACAGGGTTGAGCAATCAGCCCCAGCATTTT	CASSLTGLSNQPQHF
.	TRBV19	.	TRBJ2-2	TGTGCCAGTAAGGGGGGGGAATGGACCGGGGAGCTGTTTTTT	CASKGGEWTGELFF
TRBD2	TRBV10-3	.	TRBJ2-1	TGTGCCATCAGTGAGAGGTTAGCGGGGGGGGAACATGAGCAGTTCTTC	CAISERLAGGEHEQFF